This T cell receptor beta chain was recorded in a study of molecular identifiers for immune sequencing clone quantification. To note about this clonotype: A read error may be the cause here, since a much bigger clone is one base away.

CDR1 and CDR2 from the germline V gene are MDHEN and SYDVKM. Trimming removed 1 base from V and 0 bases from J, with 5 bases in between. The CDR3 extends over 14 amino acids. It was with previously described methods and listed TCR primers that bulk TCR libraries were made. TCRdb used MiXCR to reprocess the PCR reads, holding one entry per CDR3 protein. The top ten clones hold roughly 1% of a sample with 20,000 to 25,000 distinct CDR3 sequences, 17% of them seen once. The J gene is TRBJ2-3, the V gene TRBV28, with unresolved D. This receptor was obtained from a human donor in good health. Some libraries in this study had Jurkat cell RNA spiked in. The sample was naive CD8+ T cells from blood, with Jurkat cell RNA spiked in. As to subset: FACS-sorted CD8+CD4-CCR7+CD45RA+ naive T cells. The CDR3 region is CASSLSRSTDTQYF. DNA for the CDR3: TGTGCCAGCAGTTTATCCCGCAGCACAGATACGCAGTATTTT.